One and the same sample provided the 31 T cell receptor beta chains below, sequenced in a study of Ad26.COV2.S vaccination and SARS-CoV-2 variants. Documented treatment: over 15 received Ad26.COV2.S at low or high dose, single or two shots; about 5 received placebo; per-sample allocation not given. The samples date from day 63 after the first vaccine or placebo injection. Sequencing was performed with immunoSEQ multiplex PCR; in TCRdb, only in-frame clones are kept and a portion is missing. Of under 300,000 clones listed, approximately 88% were seen once; the top ten hold 2.5% to 3.5%. The sample here was peripheral blood, taken in a trial of Ad26.COV2.S vaccine versus placebo. The receptors derive from a person aged 18 to 59 who received the Ad26.COV2.S COVID-19 vaccine or a placebo.

The chain carries TRBV12-3 or TRBV12-4 and TRBJ2-5, with D possibly matching TRBD2 (6 bases). The CDR3 runs 13 residues. Trimming took 6 bases from V and 4 from J, leaving 12 bases between them. Here the CDR3 DNA reads TGTGCCAGCAGACTAGCTCGTCGAGAGACCCAGTACTTC. Translated: CASRLARRETQYF.

The gene calls are TRBV3-1 (or the pseudogene TRBV3-2) and TRBJ1-4; D possibly corresponds to TRBD1 (6 bases). Germline V gene data show CDR1 as LGHDT and CDR2 as YNNKEL (reference sequence). The CDR3 runs 15 residues. V lost 3 bases, J lost 8 bases, and 16 bases lay in between. CDR3 loop: CASSQADGGREKLFF. In nucleotides, the CDR3 is TGTGCCAGCAGCCAGGCCGACGGGGGGCGGGAAAAACTGTTTTTT.

This chain links TRBV5-4 with TRBJ2-4, with 7 bases that match TRBD1. V was pared by 4 bases and J by 5 bases, with 12 bases of the junction left unmatched. The CDR3 has 16 residues. The germline gives CDR1 SGHNT, CDR2 YYREEE (reference sequence). CDR3 region: CASSGETGRRENIQYF. The DNA of the CDR3 is TGTGCCAGCAGCGGGGAGACAGGGAGACGTGAAAACATTCAGTACTTC.

The chain couples TRBV4-3 to TRBJ2-3, with TRBD2 matching over 14 bases. Looked up from germline, CDR1 is LGHNA and CDR2 is YSLEER. V gave up 1 base and J gave up 5 bases; unmatched junction bases: 11. This CDR3 contains 19 residues. The chain's CDR3 is CASSQGWTSGRNKIDTQYF. The CDR3 nucleotides read TGCGCCAGCAGCCAAGGGTGGACTAGCGGGAGGAATAAGATAGATACGCAGTATTTT.

The CDR3 DNA is TGTGCTAGTGGTCCCCCCCCACTAGCGGGGGGGCCCAATGAGCAGTTCTTC. This encodes CASGPPPLAGGPNEQFF. This chain uses TRBV12-5 with TRBJ2-1; 13 nucleotides agree with TRBD2. CDR3 length: 17 amino acids. Germline CDR1 is LGHNT and CDR2 is FRNRAP. With V trimmed by 5 bases and J by 6 bases, 10 bases remained unmatched.

The V gene is TRBV2, the J gene TRBJ2-7; D not certain. Deletions cut 7 bases from V and 2 bases from J, with 12 bases between. The CDR3 is made up of 13 amino acids. Germline assignment: CDR1 SNHLY and CDR2 FYNNEI. The CDR3 nucleotides read TGTGCCAGCAACCTTCGACGGACCTACGAGCAGTACTTC. Amino acids: CASNLRRTYEQYF.

The gene calls are TRBV4-1 and TRBJ2-2; 8 bases align to TRBD1. This CDR3 has 18 residues. Germline values: CDR1 MGHRA, CDR2 YSYEKL. J gave up 4 bases and V 0 bases, and 10 bases lay outside the gene matches. Written as DNA, the CDR3 is TGCGCCAGCAGCCAAGAGGAAACAGGGGGAGGTTTCACCGGGGAGCTGTTTTTT. Its protein is CASSQEETGGGFTGELFF.

J is TRBJ1-5 and V is TRBV19, with a possible D match to TRBD1 (6 bases). V was shortened by 3 bases and J by 0 bases, with 15 bases between the two germline ends. The CDR3 runs to 17 residues. Germline lookup yields CDR1 LNHDA and CDR2 SQIVND (reference sequence). CDR3 nucleotide sequence: TGTGCCAGTAGTATCACCAACAGGGTTTATAGCAATCAGCCCCAGCATTTT. Protein sequence: CASSITNRVYSNQPQHF.

V usage is TRBV6-5 and J usage is TRBJ1-2; 8 bases map to TRBD1. The germline V gene has CDR1 MNHEY and CDR2 SVGAGI. With V trimmed by 6 bases and J by 8 bases, 8 bases remained unmatched. The length of the CDR3 is 13 residues. This CDR3 is CASRSQGVNGYTF. CDR3 sequence (DNA): TGTGCCAGCAGATCACAGGGGGTTAACGGCTACACCTTC.

The gene calls are TRBV12-5 and TRBJ2-1; 7 positions match TRBD1. CDR1 is LGHNT, CDR2 FRNRAP, per germline. The CDR3 runs to 14 residues. The V gene end was trimmed by 4 bases and the J gene end by 5 bases; junction bases not matched to a gene: 5. The CDR3 DNA reads as TGTGCTAGTGGTTCAAAAACAGGGGACAATGAGCAGTTCTTC. Its translation: CASGSKTGDNEQFF.

This sequence joins TRBV14 and TRBJ2-1, with D perhaps TRBD2 (5 bases). From germline, CDR1 is SGHDN and CDR2 FVKESK. The CDR3 runs to 15 residues. V was clipped by 1 base and J by 8 bases, with 15 bases between them. The DNA of the CDR3 is TGTGCCAGCAGCCAAGGGGAGAGCCGTGGTGATGAGCAGTTCTTC. Translation gives CASSQGESRGDEQFF.

V and J are TRBV12-2 and TRBJ2-3; TRBD2 is taken as the D call from the table, unchecked against the DNA. TRBV12-2 corresponds to a pseudogene. The CDR3 sequence is 17 residues long. The CDR3 sequence: CASRLPSGSGSTDTQYF. The DNA of the CDR3 is TGTGCAAGTCGCTTACCTAGCGGGAGTGGCAGCACAGATACGCAGTATTTT.

This clone has a single count. The gene calls are TRBV19 and TRBJ1-5; D not certain. Germline V lookup: CDR1 LNHDA, CDR2 SQIVND (reference sequence). Trimming pared 5 bases from V and 0 bases from J, leaving 5 bases between. CDR3 size: 13 residues. CDR3 bases: TGTGCCAGTAGTGGCGGTAGCAATCAGCCCCAGCATTTT. This translates into CASSGGSNQPQHF.

This clone was seen a single time. The rearrangement joins TRBV25-1 to TRBJ2-1; 9 bases agree with TRBD2. CDR1 and CDR2 from the germline V gene are MGHDK and SYGVNS. Losses at the gene ends were 5 bases for V and 9 bases for J; bases not matched to a gene: 5. There are 13 residues in the CDR3. CDR3 DNA: TGTGCCAGCAGTTTTAGCGGGAGCGGTGAGCAGTTCTTC. Translation gives CASSFSGSGEQFF.

The DNA of the CDR3 is TGTGCCAGCAGCTTGTTAGAAGGGAATAATTCACCCCTCCACTTT. It is translated as CASSLLEGNNSPLHF. V gene TRBV5-6 combines with J gene TRBJ1-6; D is unclear. Trimming shortened V by 1 base and J by 5 bases, and 10 bases separated the two germline ends. This CDR3 is 15 amino acids long. Per the germline V gene, CDR1 is SGHDT and CDR2 is YYEEEE.

This chain links TRBV4-1 with TRBJ1-3; D may be TRBD1 (6 bases). The germline V gene encodes CDR1 MGHRA and CDR2 YSYEKL. V lost 3 bases and J 1 base, leaving 16 bases between the germline ends. The CDR3 sequence is 17 residues long. The CDR3 region has the DNA TGCGCCAGCAGCCATTTCGGACGGGGGGCATCTGGAAACACCATATATTTT. Encoded protein: CASSHFGRGASGNTIYF.

This clone was picked up a small number of times. The chain links TRBV5-1 to TRBJ1-2; 9 positions match TRBD1. The CDR3 is made up of 17 amino acids. The germline V gene encodes CDR1 SGHRS and CDR2 YFSETQ. The junction had 17 bases not matched to a gene; V was cut back by 5 bases and J by 6 bases. In DNA form, the CDR3 reads TGCGCCAGCAGACCCGGGGACAGGGAGAGGGCTAGGGATGGCTACACCTTC. Its protein product is CASRPGDRERARDGYTF.

This chain joins TRBV19 and TRBJ1-4; TRBD1 agrees at 7 bases. The germline V gene has CDR1 LNHDA and CDR2 SQIVND (reference sequence). The CDR3 length is 14 residues. The V gene end was trimmed by 5 bases and the J gene end by 8 bases; junction bases not matched to a gene: 8. For the CDR3, the DNA is TGTGCCAGTAGTTACAGGGGAGGCGAGGAAAAACTGTTTTTT. It specifies CASSYRGGEEKLFF. Looking up the rest from reference TRBV19 and TRBJ1-4 gives the full variable domain: DGGITQSPKYLFRKEGQNVTLSCEQNLNHDAMYWYRQDPGQGLRLIYYSQIVNDFQKGDIAEGYSVSREKKESFPLTVTSAQKNPTAFYLCASSYRGGEEKLFFGSGTQLSVL.

This chain connects TRBV5-1 to TRBJ1-1, with D unresolved. Trimming pared 0 bases from V and 2 bases from J, leaving 5 bases between. The CDR3 has 13 amino acids. CDR1 and CDR2 (germline): SGHRS, YFSETQ. DNA of the CDR3: TGCGCCAGCAGCTTGGCCTCAAACACTGAAGCTTTCTTT. Translation gives CASSLASNTEAFF.

J is TRBJ2-5 and V is TRBV3-1 (or the pseudogene TRBV3-2), with 12 bases identical to TRBD2. The germline V gene encodes CDR1 LGHDT and CDR2 YNNKEL (reference sequence). The J segment lost 5 bases and the V segment lost 2 bases, leaving 6 bases of the junction unmatched. This CDR3 has 16 amino acids. CDR3 loop: CASSQTSGGFVETQYF. CDR3 DNA sequence: TGTGCCAGCAGCCAAACTAGCGGGGGGTTTGTTGAGACCCAGTACTTC.

This clone was recorded a few times. The chain employs TRBV11-1 and TRBJ2-5; a possible D gene is TRBD1 (5 bases). There are 16 residues in the CDR3. The V gene's germline CDR1 is SGHAT and CDR2 FQDESV (reference sequence). Deletions cut 6 bases from V and 1 base from J, with 18 bases between. DNA for the CDR3: TGTGCCAGCAGGCCCAGGGCAGGGTTGGTCCAAGAGACCCAGTACTTC. Its translation is CASRPRAGLVQETQYF.

This clone was detected only once. The chain employs TRBV7-3 and TRBJ2-1; maybe TRBD2 (5 bases). Trimming shortened V by 4 bases and J by 7 bases, and 11 bases separated the two germline ends. The CDR3 has 13 residues. Germline V gives CDR1 SGHTA, CDR2 FQGTGA. CDR3 nucleotides: TGTGCCAGCAGCTCCGACCCGGGGAATGAGCAGTTCTTC. This encodes CASSSDPGNEQFF.

This rearrangement joins TRBV7-9 to TRBJ2-5; TRBD2 is a possible D gene (5 bases). This CDR3 is built from 11 residues. Trimming took 5 bases from V and 5 from J, leaving 6 bases between them. Germline-derived CDR1 and CDR2 are SEHNR and FQNEAQ (reference sequence). In nucleotides, the CDR3 is TGTGCCAGCAGCCGAGGGGAGACCCAGTACTTC. It encodes CASSRGETQYF. The whole variable domain, filled in from reference TRBV7-9 and TRBJ2-5, reads DTGVSQNPRHKITKRGQNVTFRCDPISEHNRLYWYRQTLGQGPEFLTYFQNEAQLEKSRLLSDRFSAERPKGSFSTLEIQRTEQGDSAMYLCASSRGETQYFGPGTRLLVL.

This chain uses TRBV29-1 with TRBJ1-4; the D gene is possibly TRBD1 (5 bases). V gave up 4 bases and J gave up 4 bases, with 16 bases separating them. The CDR3 is 15 amino acids. Germline values: CDR1 SQVTM, CDR2 ANQGSEA. CDR3: CSVGRGNRGNEKLFF. As DNA, the CDR3 is TGCAGCGTTGGCCGGGGGAATAGGGGTAATGAAAAACTGTTTTTT. Full variable domain (rest looked up from reference TRBV29-1 and TRBJ1-4): SAVISQKPSRDICQRGTSLTIQCQVDSQVTMMFWYRQQPGQSLTLIATANQGSEATYESGFVIDKFPISRPNLTFSTLTVSNMSPEDSSIYLCSVGRGNRGNEKLFFGSGTQLSVL.

This clone was seen a handful of times. The V call is TRBV7-3, the J call TRBJ2-2, with D uncertain. This CDR3 comprises 15 residues. CDR1 SGHTA and CDR2 FQGTGA come from the germline V gene. V lost 1 base, J lost 1 base, and 7 bases lay in between. The CDR3 nucleotides read TGTGCCAGCAGCTTAATCCCCCAGAACACCGGGGAGCTGTTTTTT. Translated, it gives CASSLIPQNTGELFF. The full variable domain, rest sourced from reference TRBV7-3 and TRBJ2-2, is GAGVSQTPSNKVTEKGKYVELRCDPISGHTALYWYRQSLGQGPEFLIYFQGTGAADDSGLPNDRFFAVRPEGSVSTLKIQRTERGDSAVYLCASSLIPQNTGELFFGEGSRLTVL.

This chain links TRBV2 with TRBJ1-6; maybe TRBD1 (5 bases). Trimming left V 6 bases short and J 7 bases short, with 10 bases between. The germline V gene has CDR1 SNHLY and CDR2 FYNNEI. This CDR3 has 13 amino acids. This CDR3 is CASSDSRNSPLHF. The CDR3 DNA sequence: TGTGCCAGCAGCGACAGTCGAAATTCACCCCTCCACTTT.

The chain carries TRBV2 and TRBJ2-7, with D possibly matching TRBD2 (6 bases). V lost 6 bases and J lost 0, with 12 bases in between. The germline V gene encodes CDR1 SNHLY and CDR2 FYNNEI. CDR3 length equals 14 residues. This chain's CDR3 is CASRAEGRSYEQYF. The DNA of the CDR3 is TGTGCCAGCAGGGCGGAGGGTCGCTCCTACGAGCAGTACTTC.

In this sample, this clone turned up once. V and J are TRBV2 and TRBJ1-5; D gene unclear. The germline V gene has CDR1 SNHLY and CDR2 FYNNEI. The ends were cut back, 3 bases at V and 2 bases at J, with 8 bases in the middle. The CDR3 extends over 14 amino acids. CDR3 coding DNA: TGTGCCAGCAGTGACAGGACCCGCAATCAGCCCCAGCATTTT. Its translation is CASSDRTRNQPQHF.

The rearrangement joins TRBV2 to TRBJ2-2; no reliable D call. CDR1 and CDR2 (germline): SNHLY, FYNNEI. V lost 5 bases and J lost 1, with 11 bases in between. This CDR3 has 15 residues. CDR3 region: CASSQFAGNTGELFF. The CDR3 nucleotides are TGTGCCAGCAGTCAGTTTGCAGGGAACACCGGGGAGCTGTTTTTT.

This clone showed up just once. The chain couples TRBV27 to TRBJ1-2, with 7 bases aligning to TRBD1. V lost 5 bases, J lost 6 bases, and 3 bases stayed unmatched. This CDR3 spans 12 amino acids. CDR1 MNHEY and CDR2 SMNVEV come from the germline V gene (reference sequence). CDR3 sequence: CASSEQGNGYTF. DNA of the CDR3: TGTGCCAGCAGTGAACAGGGGAATGGCTACACCTTC.

The chain is built from TRBV24-1 and TRBJ2-1, with D possibly matching TRBD2 (6 bases). Germline V gives CDR1 KGHDR, CDR2 SFDVKD. The V and J ends lost 5 bases and 0 bases respectively, with 13 bases between them. This CDR3 is built from 16 residues. Here the CDR3 DNA reads TGTGCCACCAGTGCTTCTGACGGGAGCTCCTACAATGAGCAGTTCTTC. Translation: CATSASDGSSYNEQFF.